A single T cell receptor (beta chain) is shown here with its context. The table lists this clonotype with many counts. It lacks a known antigen. Nothing much larger sits one base from this clone, and base qualities are not available. This sample is drawn from a study of T cells in Graves' hyperthyroidism and ophthalmopathy (dated by TCRdb to about 2019). Regarding the study in general: Peripheral blood was collected at initial diagnosis, before any treatment. A discovery cohort of about a hundred patients, approximately 45 with Graves' ophthalmopathy and 57 with stable Graves' hyperthyroidism, was used to find distinguishing TCR V-J signatures. An independent validation cohort of 18 to 20 hyperthyroidism patients and about 15 patients who later progressed to ophthalmopathy tested prospective prediction of ophthalmopathy. The roughly 100 discovery patients were randomly divided into training and test sets at a 7:3 ratio. In about 6 Graves' hyperthyroidism patients, the study also compared T-cell repertoires from thyroid tissue with T-cell repertoires from blood. After blood sampling, hyperthyroidism patients were treated with methimazole at a starting dose of 30 mg daily, and ophthalmopathy patients were treated with high-dose intravenous methylprednisolone. According to the paper, TCR Vbeta CDR3 sequencing was carried out on 135 peripheral blood samples, which came from under 50 ophthalmopathy, 70 to 80 hyperthyroidism and approximately 17 progressor patients.

Hyperthyroidism patients were aged 18 to 65 years and newly diagnosed, with disease duration of less than 2 months. The study excluded patients with uncontrolled infections, other autoimmune diseases, pregnancy or lactation. Diagnoses were established on the basis of clinical symptoms, serum thyroxine and TRAb, thyroid ultrasound, and orbital computed tomography. For progressor patients, blood was drawn at the first diagnosis of hyperthyroidism, before any ophthalmopathy symptoms had appeared. Ficoll-Paque density gradient centrifugation was used to isolate PBMCs from around 10 ml of fresh peripheral blood. Patients classed as progressors first received a Graves' hyperthyroidism diagnosis and then went on to develop ophthalmopathy during follow-up. Total RNA was extracted with Trizol reagent, and quality was checked on an Agilent 2100 Bioanalyzer. Measured from the cysteine to the phenylalanine, the CDR3 is 11 residues long. Only CDR3 DNA remains: 33 bases, in frame from the first base. Relative to germline, V is 6 bases shorter and J is 5 bases shorter, with 8 bases between their ends. The germline V gene (reference sequence) supplies CDR1 LGHDT and CDR2 YNNKEL.

Broader findings and caveats from the paper: Sample size was not statistically predetermined, and investigators were not blinded to group allocation. During validation, the model predicted progression to ophthalmopathy a median of approximately 7 months ahead of onset, with around 70% sensitivity and 72.22% specificity. Most expanded thyroid clonotypes (frequency above 0.001) were also detected in blood, a finding suggesting that blood repertoires may reflect thyroid immune responses. Ophthalmopathy was separated from stable hyperthyroidism by a 13 V-J signature model, with over 85% sensitivity and approximately 81% specificity obtained in cross-validation and 80%/75% obtained in testing.

TCR beta CDR3 regions were amplified from RNA transcripts. The TCR CDR3 was subjected to a first round of RT-PCR using the HTBI primer set and the Qiagen OneStep RT-PCR kit. Libraries were constructed in a second round of multiplex PCR, after which size selection and purification were carried out. Sequencing of the libraries was done on an Illumina HiSeq2000 using paired-end 100 bp reads. The authors' pipeline ran thus. SOAPnuke was used to process the raw data, removing reads that contained adapters or uncalled bases, had a mean Phred below 15, or lacked an exact match to the constant primer or identifier. COPE v1.2.5 was used to merge the high-quality paired reads, and each unique nucleotide sequence was defined as a clonotype. MiTCR v1.1 was used to align clonotypes to the IMGT TRBV, TRBD and TRBJ reference segments. The analysis included only V-J combinations with a frequency above 0.0001, which together covered over 98% of the repertoires. The TCS score was defined as F50 (clonal expansion) divided by E x V (chaos), with BLOSUM62-based TCRdist calculated between CDR3 peptides within each V-J. Welch's t-statistics and random forest reduced 500 to 550 V-J features to 13, which were used in a naive Bayes classifier (R e1071). TCRdb reprocessed the public reads (quality trimming at Q25 with fastp, clone calling with MiXCR) and kept in-frame beta chains. Rows with a matching CDR3 protein are joined into one entry that keeps the most common DNA and genes. TCRdb's processing, not the authors', yielded these V and J calls. The sample includes 600,000 to 850,000 distinct CDR3 sequences, with around 19% observed a single time. The ten largest clones add up to 16% of the sample.

Sequencing input: blood. Recombination linked TRBV3-1 to TRBJ2-7; a weak D assignment points to TRBD2 (5 bases agree). The TCR comes from a woman aged 50 to 60 with Graves' hyperthyroidism that later progressed to Graves' ophthalmopathy. The CDR3 protein is CASSVRDEQYF. The sequenced DNA: TGTGCCAGCAGTGTGAGGGACGAGCAGTACTTC.